This paragraph covers one TCR beta chain sequence. V lost 0 bases and J 6 bases, leaving 17 bases between the germline ends. The germline V gene has CDR1 MNHEY and CDR2 SVGAGI. This CDR3 is built from 16 residues. This specimen belongs to a study of long-term antiretroviral therapy in people with HIV. Running of the v3.0 immunoSEQ assay took place at survey level. Sequencing used immunoSEQ multiplex PCR; TCRdb keeps in-frame clones, though not all of them. Here the sample spans about 25,000 clones, 76% being singletons. Amounts of roughly 0.85-10 million cryopreserved PBMC were held in the samples before DNA extraction.

This chain uses TRBV6-5 with TRBJ1-2; a weak D match, TRBD1 (6 bases). This clonotype was sampled from a woman aged 40-49 years with HIV. Here the sequenced sample was unsorted PBMCs, taken 1.1 years before starting antiretroviral therapy. The CDR3 loop reads CASSYSIQGRVNGYTF. CDR3 nucleotide sequence: TGTGCCAGCAGTTACTCGATACAGGGAAGAGTGAATGGCTACACCTTC.